One sample yielded the 16 T cell receptor beta chains listed below, sequenced in a study of control samples from healthy donors and cancer patients. Using immunoSEQ multiplex PCR, the repertoire was profiled, and TCRdb retains in-frame clones only, with some absent. Among 64,000 or so clones listed, 80% to 95% were seen once. The sample consisted of PBMCs. These receptors originate from a man between 35 and 55 years old with colorectal cancer.

The V call is TRBV6-5, the J call TRBJ2-5; 7 bases align to TRBD2. With V trimmed by 7 bases and J by 5 bases, 7 bases remained unmatched. Germline CDR1 and CDR2: MNHEY and SVGAGI. The CDR3 is 13 residues long. The CDR3 nucleotides are TGTGCCAGCACGCACCGGGGAGGGGAGACCCAGTACTTC. It translates to CASTHRGGETQYF.

This clone showed up just a few times. The chain recombines TRBV19 with TRBJ2-7, with D unresolved. The V end was cut by 4 bases, the J end by 5 bases, with 15 bases between. This CDR3 region has 14 residues. The germline gives CDR1 LNHDA, CDR2 SQIVND (reference sequence). This chain's CDR3 is CASSNSDFDHEQYF. As DNA, the CDR3 is TGTGCCAGTAGTAACAGTGATTTCGACCACGAGCAGTACTTC.

This chain links TRBV7-9 with TRBJ1-1; D ambiguous. Trimming removed 8 bases from V and 1 base from J, with 20 bases in between. The CDR3 is 16 amino acids. Germline V gives CDR1 SEHNR, CDR2 FQNEAQ (reference sequence). CDR3 loop: CASLGIELASNTEAFF. CDR3 coding DNA: TGTGCCAGCTTGGGTATCGAACTAGCTTCGAACACTGAAGCTTTCTTT.

J is TRBJ2-3 and V is TRBV12-3 or TRBV12-4, with D uncertain. The CDR3 totals 13 residues. Trimming pared 3 bases from V and 1 base from J, leaving 5 bases between. The CDR3 DNA sequence: TGTGCCAGCAGTTTTGGAGGCACAGATACGCAGTATTTT. This gives the protein CASSFGGTDTQYF.

The chain employs TRBV29-1 and TRBJ2-2; D gene unclear. The CDR3 is 13 residues long. V shed 1 base and J shed 3 bases, with 6 bases lying between them. Germline CDR1 reads SQVTM; CDR2 reads ANQGSEA. The CDR3 DNA sequence: TGCAGCGTTGAAGCCCGGCACACCGGGGAGCTGTTTTTT. Protein: CSVEARHTGELFF.

This chain links TRBV7-6 with TRBJ2-5; a possible D gene is TRBD2 (5 bases). V lost 6 bases and J 0 bases, leaving 17 bases between the germline ends. The CDR3 contains 16 residues. Looked up from germline, CDR1 is SGHVS and CDR2 is FNYEAQ. In DNA form, the CDR3 reads TGTGCCAGCAGAAGAAATACCGGGGTGTACCAAGAGACCCAGTACTTC. This codes for CASRRNTGVYQETQYF.

The chain uses TRBV30 and TRBJ1-2, with unresolved D. Between the trimmed V and J ends, which lost 1 base and 3 bases, there was a span of 18 bases. CDR3 size: 16 residues. Germline assignment: CDR1 GTSNPN and CDR2 SVGIG (reference sequence). CDR3 DNA: TGTGCCTGGAGTGACCCGGGGTGGGCGCCTTACTATGGCTACACCTTC. Amino acid sequence: CAWSDPGWAPYYGYTF.

The chain carries TRBV5-6 and TRBJ1-2; 7 bases line up with TRBD1. Germline CDR1 is SGHDT and CDR2 is YYEEEE. The CDR3 extends over 16 amino acids. With 0 bases clipped from V and 7 bases from J, the junction kept 12 bases outside the gene matches. The CDR3, as DNA: TGTGCCAGCAGCTTGGCACTCGACAGGGAAGGAGCTGGCTACACCTTC. Translating it yields CASSLALDREGAGYTF.

The V and J genes are TRBV18 and TRBJ1-1; D is undetermined. Germline CDR1 and CDR2: KGHSH and LQKENI. The CDR3 has 15 amino acids. The V and J ends lost 6 bases and 4 bases respectively, with 18 bases between them. DNA for the CDR3: TGTGCCAGCTCCGACGTTCCACATATCGGCACTGAAGCTTTCTTT. This codes for CASSDVPHIGTEAFF.

This chain uses TRBV5-5 with TRBJ2-3; 7 bases match TRBD1. V was clipped by 4 bases and J by 3 bases; unmatched bases: 5. Germline CDR1 reads SGHKS; CDR2 reads YYEKEE (reference sequence). This CDR3 has 14 residues. The CDR3 is CASSPGTETDTQYF. The CDR3 coding sequence is TGTGCCAGCAGCCCCGGGACAGAGACAGATACGCAGTATTTT.

The chain is built from TRBV30 and TRBJ2-7; D unclear. V lost 2 bases to trimming and J lost 3 bases, with 5 bases between them. Germline values: CDR1 GTSNPN, CDR2 SVGIG (reference sequence). The CDR3 is made up of 11 amino acids. CDR3 sequence reads: CAWSRYYEQYF. As DNA, the CDR3 is TGTGCCTGGAGTCGATACTACGAGCAGTACTTC.

The rearrangement links TRBV18 to TRBJ1-1, with 7 bases that match TRBD1. Germline CDR1 reads KGHSH; CDR2 reads LQKENI. The CDR3 extends over 13 amino acids. Trimming took 4 bases from V and 5 from J; bases not matched to a gene: 4. Here the CDR3 DNA reads TGTGCCAGCTCACGGACAGGAGAAACTGAAGCTTTCTTT. This encodes CASSRTGETEAFF.

The chain recombines TRBV5-1 with TRBJ1-4, with TRBD1 as a possible D gene (6 bases). The CDR3 has 14 residues. Looked up from germline, CDR1 is SGHRS and CDR2 is YFSETQ. Trimming pared 5 bases from V and 8 bases from J, leaving 16 bases between. CDR3 loop: CASSRLGGNEKLFF. The DNA of the CDR3 is TGCGCCAGCAGTCGCCTAGGGGGGAACGAAAAACTGTTTTTT.

V gene TRBV19 combines with J gene TRBJ1-2; tentatively, D is TRBD1 (6 bases). CDR1 is LNHDA, CDR2 SQIVND, per germline (reference sequence). V lost 3 bases and J 3 bases, leaving 14 bases between the germline ends. There are 15 residues in the CDR3. The CDR3 protein is CASSIQVGGHYGYTF. The CDR3 DNA reads TGTGCCAGTAGTATCCAGGTTGGGGGGCACTATGGCTACACCTTC.

The gene calls are TRBV4-1 and TRBJ2-1; D is undetermined. Between the trimmed V and J ends, which lost 3 bases and 6 bases, there was a span of 9 bases. The length of the CDR3 is 13 residues. The germline V gene encodes CDR1 MGHRA and CDR2 YSYEKL. CDR3 in DNA: TGCGCCAGCAGCCAGGTTCAACGCAATGAGCAGTTCTTC. It codes for CASSQVQRNEQFF.

CDR3 nucleotides: TGTGCCAGCAGCATAGACAATTCCTACGAGCAGTACTTC. Protein sequence: CASSIDNSYEQYF. The chain uses TRBV7-9 and TRBJ2-7; D unclear. The CDR3 has 13 residues. The germline gives CDR1 SEHNR, CDR2 FQNEAQ (reference sequence). V shed 5 bases and J shed 1 base, with 9 bases lying between them.